This T cell receptor (beta chain) comes out of a study of blood T cell repertoires in COVID-19. Overall study context: Whether acute or convalescent, the COVID-19 samples came from the United States, Italy and Spain. Sources were T cells, B-cell-depleted T cells, or PBMCs; the material itself was cDNA or gDNA.

Original processing notes: Scientists estimated how many nucleated cells there were by amplifying reference gene primers. TCRdb's copy holds only in-frame clones and misses some; the assay was immunoSEQ multiplex PCR. Clone size and the V and J calls come from that table; the DNA yielded D and trimming. Seen here are around 200,000 clones, 80% to 85% observed once, and the top ten hold over 15%. V lost 4 bases, J lost 1 base, and 11 bases lay in between. From germline, CDR1 is SGHRS and CDR2 YFSETQ. The CDR3 extends over 15 amino acids. The sequence was obtained from a woman aged 80 or over with active or convalescent COVID-19. The specimen sequenced was peripheral blood. The chain employs TRBV5-1 and TRBJ2-2, with D possibly matching TRBD1 (6 bases). The CDR3 sequence: CASSPRTVNTGELFF. CDR3 DNA sequence: TGCGCCAGCAGCCCGCGGACAGTGAACACCGGGGAGCTGTTTTTT.